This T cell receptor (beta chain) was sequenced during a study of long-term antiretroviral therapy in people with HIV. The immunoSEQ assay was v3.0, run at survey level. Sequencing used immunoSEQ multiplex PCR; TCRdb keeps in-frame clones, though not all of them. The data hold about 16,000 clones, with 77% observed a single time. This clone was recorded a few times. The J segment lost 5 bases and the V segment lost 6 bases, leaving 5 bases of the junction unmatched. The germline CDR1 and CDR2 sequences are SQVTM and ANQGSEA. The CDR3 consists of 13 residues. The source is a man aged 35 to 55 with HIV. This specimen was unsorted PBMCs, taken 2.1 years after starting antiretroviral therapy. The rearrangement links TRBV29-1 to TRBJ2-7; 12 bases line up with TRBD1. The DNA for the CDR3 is TGCAGCGTGAGGGACAGGGGGCAGAACGAGCAGTACTTC. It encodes CSVRDRGQNEQYF.